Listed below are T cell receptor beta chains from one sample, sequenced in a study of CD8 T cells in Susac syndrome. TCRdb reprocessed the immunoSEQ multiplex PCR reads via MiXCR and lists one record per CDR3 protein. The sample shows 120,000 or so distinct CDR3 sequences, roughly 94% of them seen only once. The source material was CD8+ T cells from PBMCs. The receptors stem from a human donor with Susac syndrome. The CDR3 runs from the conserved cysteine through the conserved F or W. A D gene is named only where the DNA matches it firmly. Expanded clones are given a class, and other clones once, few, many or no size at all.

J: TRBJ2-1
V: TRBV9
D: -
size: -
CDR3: CASSVEPNEQFF
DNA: TGTGCCAGCAGCGTAGAACCCAATGAGCAGTTCTTC

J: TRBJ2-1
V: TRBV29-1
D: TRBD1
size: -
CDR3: CSVEEGQGDNEQFF
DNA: TGCAGCGTTGAAGAGGGACAGGGCGACAATGAGCAGTTCTTC

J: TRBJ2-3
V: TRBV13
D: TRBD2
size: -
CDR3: CASSRGGESGTDTQYF
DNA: TGTGCCAGCAGCCGCGGGGGGGAATCAGGCACAGATACGCAGTATTTT

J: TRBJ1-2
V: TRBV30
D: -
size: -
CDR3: CAWSMDRTYGYTF
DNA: TGTGCCTGGAGCATGGACAGAACCTATGGCTACACCTTC

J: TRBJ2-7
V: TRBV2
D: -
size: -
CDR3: CASRGNEQYF
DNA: TGTGCCAGCAGGGGTAACGAGCAGTACTTC

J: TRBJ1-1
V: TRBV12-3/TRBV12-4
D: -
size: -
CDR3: CASSLGATEAFF
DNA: TGTGCCAGCAGTTTGGGGGCAACTGAAGCTTTCTTT

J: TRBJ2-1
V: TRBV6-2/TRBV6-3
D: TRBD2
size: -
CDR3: CASGPLAGGMDEQFF
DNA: TGTGCCAGCGGTCCCCTAGCGGGGGGCATGGATGAGCAGTTCTTC

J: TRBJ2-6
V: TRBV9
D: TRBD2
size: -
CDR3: CASSVGGGAGANVLTF
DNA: TGTGCCAGCAGCGTAGGCGGGGGGGCTGGGGCCAACGTCCTGACTTTC

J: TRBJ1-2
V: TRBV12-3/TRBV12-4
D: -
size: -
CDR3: CASSLGSTNYGYTF
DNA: TGTGCCAGCAGTTTGGGTAGTACTAACTATGGCTACACCTTC

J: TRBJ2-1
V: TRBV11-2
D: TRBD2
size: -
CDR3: CASSLLAGDNEQFF
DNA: TGTGCCAGCAGCTTATTAGCGGGGGACAATGAGCAGTTCTTC

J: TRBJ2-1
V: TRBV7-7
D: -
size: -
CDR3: CASSLVAGNEQFF
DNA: TGTGCTAGCAGCTTAGTAGCTGGGAATGAGCAGTTCTTC

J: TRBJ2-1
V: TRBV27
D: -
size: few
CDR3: CASSLYPPPTGGEQFF
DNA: TGTGCCAGCAGTTTATATCCCCCTCCTACAGGCGGTGAGCAGTTCTTC

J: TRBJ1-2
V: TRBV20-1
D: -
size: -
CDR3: CSADSGLEMDYGYTF
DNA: TGCAGTGCTGATTCGGGACTTGAGATGGACTATGGCTACACCTTC

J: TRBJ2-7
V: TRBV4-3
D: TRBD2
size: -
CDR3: CASSQEEGGLREQYF
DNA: TGCGCCAGCAGCCAAGAGGAGGGAGGGCTGCGCGAGCAGTACTTC

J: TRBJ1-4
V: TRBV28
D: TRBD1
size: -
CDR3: CASSFGTVGEKLFF
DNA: TGTGCCAGCAGTTTCGGGACAGTGGGTGAAAAACTGTTTTTT

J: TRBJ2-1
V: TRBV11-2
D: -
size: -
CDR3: CASSSGTSYNEQFF
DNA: TGTGCCAGCAGCTCCGGGACATCATACAATGAGCAGTTCTTC

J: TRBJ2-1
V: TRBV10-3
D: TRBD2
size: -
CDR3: CAMGGGADEQFF
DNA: TGTGCCATGGGCGGGGGGGCTGATGAGCAGTTCTTC

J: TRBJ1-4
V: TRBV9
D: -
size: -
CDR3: CASTPGDSNEKLFF
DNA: TGTGCCAGCACTCCTGGGGACTCCAATGAAAAACTGTTTTTT

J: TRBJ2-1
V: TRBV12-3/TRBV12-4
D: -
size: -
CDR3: CASSLGKGQFF
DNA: TGTGCCAGCAGTTTAGGGAAGGGGCAGTTCTTC

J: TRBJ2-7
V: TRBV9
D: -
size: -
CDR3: CASSVGAGPPNEQYF
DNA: TGTGCCAGCAGCGTAGGGGCGGGCCCCCCCAACGAGCAGTACTTC

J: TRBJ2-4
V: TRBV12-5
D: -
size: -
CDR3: CASGLVAGGQYF
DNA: TGTGCTAGTGGTTTGGTGGCCGGGGGACAGTACTTC

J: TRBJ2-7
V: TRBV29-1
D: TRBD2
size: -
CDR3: CSVRTSGDYEQYF
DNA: TGCAGCGTAAGGACTAGCGGGGACTACGAGCAGTACTTC

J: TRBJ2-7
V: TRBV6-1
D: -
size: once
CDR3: CASSGRQVSYEQYF
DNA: TGTGCCAGCAGTGGTCGTCAGGTGTCCTACGAGCAGTACTTC

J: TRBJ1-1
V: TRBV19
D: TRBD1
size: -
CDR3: CASSHGTGWTEAFF
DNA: TGTGCCAGTAGTCACGGGACAGGCTGGACTGAAGCTTTCTTT

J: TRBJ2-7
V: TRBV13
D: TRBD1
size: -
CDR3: CASSFWDRKAYEQYF
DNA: TGTGCCAGCAGCTTTTGGGACAGGAAGGCCTACGAGCAGTACTTC

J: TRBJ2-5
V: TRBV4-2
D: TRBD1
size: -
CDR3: CASPARQGAIQETQYF
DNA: TGTGCCAGCCCGGCCCGACAGGGGGCGATCCAAGAGACCCAGTACTTC

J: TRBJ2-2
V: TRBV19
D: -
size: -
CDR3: CASSIAGITGELFF
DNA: TGTGCCAGTAGTATAGCAGGGATCACCGGGGAGCTGTTTTTT

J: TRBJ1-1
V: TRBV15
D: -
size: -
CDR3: CATSRAQNTEAFF
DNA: TGTGCCACCAGCAGAGCACAGAACACTGAAGCTTTCTTT

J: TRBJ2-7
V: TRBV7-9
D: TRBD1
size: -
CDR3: CASSRVTGGNDEQYF
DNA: TGTGCCAGCAGCCGAGTGACAGGGGGCAACGACGAGCAGTACTTC

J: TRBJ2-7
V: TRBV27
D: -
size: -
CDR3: CASSLSTPSSYEQYF
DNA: TGTGCCAGCAGTTTATCCACCCCGAGCTCCTACGAGCAGTACTTC

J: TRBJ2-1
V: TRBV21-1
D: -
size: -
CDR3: CASSKGTGGSSYNEQFF
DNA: TGTGCCAGCAGCAAAGGGACGGGGGGAAGCTCCTACAATGAGCAGTTCTTC

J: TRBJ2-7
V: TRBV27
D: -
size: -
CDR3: CASSSSGTYEQYF
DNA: TGTGCCAGCAGTTCGTCGGGCACCTACGAGCAGTACTTC

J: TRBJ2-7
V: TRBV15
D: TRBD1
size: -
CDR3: CATSGGQGSSYEQYF
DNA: TGTGCCACCAGCGGTGGACAGGGGTCCTCCTACGAGCAGTACTTC

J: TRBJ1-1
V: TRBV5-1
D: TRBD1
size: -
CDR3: CASSYRTGPNTEAFF
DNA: TGCGCCAGCAGTTACCGGACAGGGCCGAACACTGAAGCTTTCTTT

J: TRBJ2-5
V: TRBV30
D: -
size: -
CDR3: CAWSVFGRDQETQYF
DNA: TGTGCCTGGAGTGTCTTTGGCAGGGACCAAGAGACCCAGTACTTC

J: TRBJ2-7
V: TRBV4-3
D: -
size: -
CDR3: CASSQDQRENYEQYF
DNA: TGCGCCAGCAGCCAAGATCAGAGGGAAAACTACGAGCAGTACTTC

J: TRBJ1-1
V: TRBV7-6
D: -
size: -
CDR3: CASSSGREAFF
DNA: TGTGCCAGCAGCTCAGGACGGGAAGCTTTCTTT

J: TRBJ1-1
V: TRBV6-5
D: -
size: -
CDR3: CASKVGLNTEAFF
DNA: TGTGCCAGCAAGGTGGGGCTGAACACTGAAGCTTTCTTT

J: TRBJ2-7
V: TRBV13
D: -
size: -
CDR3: CASSLKTGLSEQYF
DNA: TGTGCCAGCAGCTTGAAAACCGGGCTCAGCGAGCAGTACTTC

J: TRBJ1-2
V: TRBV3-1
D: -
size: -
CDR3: CASSQNRDGYTF
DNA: TGTGCCAGCAGCCAGAACAGGGATGGCTACACCTTC

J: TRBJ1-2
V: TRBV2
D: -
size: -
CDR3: CASSEGLAYGYTF
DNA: TGTGCCAGCAGTGAAGGGCTTGCCTATGGCTACACCTTC

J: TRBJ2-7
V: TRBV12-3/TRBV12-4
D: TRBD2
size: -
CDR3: CASSSSAGPYEQYF
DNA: TGTGCCAGCAGTTCCTCAGCGGGGCCCTACGAGCAGTACTTC

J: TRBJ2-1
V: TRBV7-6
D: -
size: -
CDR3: CASSPGVAPANEQFF
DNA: TGTGCCAGCAGCCCCGGGGTGGCCCCAGCCAATGAGCAGTTCTTC

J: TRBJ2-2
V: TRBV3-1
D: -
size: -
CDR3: CASSHRGGYANTGELFF
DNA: TGTGCCAGCAGCCACCGAGGCGGGTACGCGAACACCGGGGAGCTGTTTTTT